The clone carrying this T cell receptor beta chain was observed a few times. Its specificity is not known. The data belong to a study of T cells after yellow fever vaccination. Overall study results and limits: A faster peak, day 5 versus 15, was reached by the weaker secondary response. In FACS-sorted repertoires, abundant clonotypes from the bulk population could appear as contaminants. Clonotypes found in both CD4 and CD8 compartments made up a small share.

The ends were cut back, 4 bases at V and 5 bases at J, with 14 bases in the middle. Germline V lookup: CDR1 SQVTM, CDR2 ANQGSEA. The CDR3 runs to 13 residues. A universal primer site and UMIs were added as TCR cDNA was made by 5'RACE template switching. TCRdb itself ran the 5' RACE reads through MiXCR, one entry per CDR3 protein. There are approximately 300,000 distinct CDR3 sequences in the sample; 10% to 15% occur only once, and roughly 0.5% lies in the top ten. The sequencing here drew on CD4+ T cells sorted from PBMCs, taken 45 days after the yellow fever booster vaccination. This chain joins TRBV29-1 and TRBJ1-1; D may be TRBD1 (6 bases). This sequence originates from a man under 40 who received the YFV17D yellow fever vaccine. The CDR3 loop reads CSVGAGASTEAFF. The CDR3 nucleotides are TGCAGCGTTGGAGCGGGGGCGTCGACTGAAGCTTTCTTT.